These T cell receptor beta chains were read from a single sample in a study of OX40 agonist ivuxolimab in advanced cancers. Sequencing used immunoSEQ multiplex PCR; TCRdb keeps in-frame clones, though not all of them. The sample shows about 55,000 clones, about nine tenths of them seen only once. This sample comprised CD4+ or CD8+ T cells sorted from blood, obtained in a trial of the OX40 agonist ivuxolimab. These receptors came from an adult with an advanced solid tumor such as melanoma, head and neck, liver or kidney cancer. The conserved cysteine and the conserved F or W are not part of the CDR3 here. Fields, in order: V gene, D gene, J gene, CDR3 protein. The D gene is left open where the match is weak.

v_gene: TRBV5-5
d_gene: TRBD1
j_gene: TRBJ1-1
CDR3aa: ASSTGTGVGNTEAF

v_gene: TRBV11-3
d_gene: TRBD1
j_gene: TRBJ2-1
CDR3aa: ASSVSRTGKGEQF

v_gene: TRBV30
d_gene: .
j_gene: TRBJ1-2
CDR3aa: AWNQGGGYT

v_gene: TRBV25-1
d_gene: .
j_gene: TRBJ2-3
CDR3aa: ASSPTRSSTTDTQY

v_gene: TRBV5-1
d_gene: TRBD2
j_gene: TRBJ2-2
CDR3aa: ASSLGGGSGELF

v_gene: TRBV10-1
d_gene: .
j_gene: TRBJ1-2
CDR3aa: ASSVNEYYGYT

v_gene: TRBV15
d_gene: .
j_gene: TRBJ2-1
CDR3aa: ATSSDSSYNEQF

v_gene: TRBV6-1
d_gene: .
j_gene: TRBJ1-2
CDR3aa: ASVGVGSGYGYT

v_gene: TRBV19
d_gene: .
j_gene: TRBJ1-4
CDR3aa: ASSPYTGVLEKLF

v_gene: TRBV27
d_gene: TRBD2
j_gene: TRBJ2-7
CDR3aa: ASGETSGRAYEQY

v_gene: TRBV5-1
d_gene: .
j_gene: TRBJ1-3
CDR3aa: ASSLGSSRAGNTIY

v_gene: TRBV6-1
d_gene: .
j_gene: TRBJ2-1
CDR3aa: ASSEAWTRGEQF

v_gene: TRBV5-1
d_gene: .
j_gene: TRBJ2-2
CDR3aa: ASSLELTGELF

v_gene: TRBV27
d_gene: .
j_gene: TRBJ2-7
CDR3aa: ASSFDGPYEQY

v_gene: TRBV5-4
d_gene: TRBD1
j_gene: TRBJ1-3
CDR3aa: ASSLWGTAGNTIY

v_gene: TRBV5-1
d_gene: .
j_gene: TRBJ2-1
CDR3aa: ASSLASKGTYNEQF

v_gene: TRBV25-1
d_gene: .
j_gene: TRBJ2-5
CDR3aa: ASSPWGHETQY

v_gene: TRBV6-1
d_gene: .
j_gene: TRBJ2-7
CDR3aa: ASSGFGGQRPIYEQY

v_gene: TRBV2
d_gene: TRBD1
j_gene: TRBJ1-5
CDR3aa: ASMPGRGGQPQH

v_gene: TRBV29-1
d_gene: .
j_gene: TRBJ1-2
CDR3aa: SVEWKQAHGYT

v_gene: TRBV5-1
d_gene: .
j_gene: TRBJ2-3
CDR3aa: ASSLRGRDTQY

v_gene: TRBV7-2
d_gene: .
j_gene: TRBJ2-4
CDR3aa: ASSRPAEILAKNIQY

v_gene: TRBV7-9
d_gene: TRBD1
j_gene: TRBJ1-1
CDR3aa: ASSFSTGGYTEAF

v_gene: TRBV6-6
d_gene: .
j_gene: TRBJ2-3
CDR3aa: ASSSRNTQY

v_gene: TRBV6-6
d_gene: .
j_gene: TRBJ1-1
CDR3aa: ASIGQYTEAF

v_gene: TRBV27
d_gene: .
j_gene: TRBJ1-5
CDR3aa: ASSYWGSNQPQH

v_gene: TRBV10-1
d_gene: .
j_gene: TRBJ2-1
CDR3aa: ASSARAYNEQF

v_gene: TRBV9
d_gene: TRBD1
j_gene: TRBJ1-3
CDR3aa: ASSVWDRLSGNTIY

v_gene: TRBV15
d_gene: .
j_gene: TRBJ2-6
CDR3aa: ATSRDSGSGANVLT

v_gene: TRBV6-5
d_gene: .
j_gene: TRBJ2-7
CDR3aa: ASSSRGGPYEQY

v_gene: TRBV20-1
d_gene: .
j_gene: TRBJ2-3
CDR3aa: SARGTDTQY

v_gene: TRBV5-1
d_gene: .
j_gene: TRBJ1-1
CDR3aa: ASSLTGSNTEAF

v_gene: TRBV5-1
d_gene: TRBD2
j_gene: TRBJ2-7
CDR3aa: ASSLDGTSEGYEQY

v_gene: TRBV28
d_gene: .
j_gene: TRBJ1-2
CDR3aa: ASSLWAGNYGYT

v_gene: TRBV10-3
d_gene: .
j_gene: TRBJ1-3
CDR3aa: AMEGSGNTIY

v_gene: TRBV14
d_gene: .
j_gene: TRBJ1-1
CDR3aa: ASSQVQSTEAF

v_gene: TRBV5-1
d_gene: .
j_gene: TRBJ1-5
CDR3aa: ASSLLGNQPQH

v_gene: TRBV9
d_gene: TRBD2
j_gene: TRBJ2-7
CDR3aa: ASRPFSGSSAGGYEQY

v_gene: TRBV6-1
d_gene: .
j_gene: TRBJ1-4
CDR3aa: ASRDHRGKLF

v_gene: TRBV29-1
d_gene: .
j_gene: TRBJ2-7
CDR3aa: SATGTKSYEQY

v_gene: TRBV19
d_gene: .
j_gene: TRBJ1-1
CDR3aa: ASFKRASGYTEAF

v_gene: TRBV7-9
d_gene: TRBD1
j_gene: TRBJ1-2
CDR3aa: ASSSGVGQAIYGYT

v_gene: TRBV9
d_gene: .
j_gene: TRBJ2-1
CDR3aa: ASSVRAGVIEQF

v_gene: TRBV18
d_gene: TRBD1
j_gene: TRBJ2-7
CDR3aa: ASSPGQGMTEQY

v_gene: TRBV4-1
d_gene: TRBD1
j_gene: TRBJ1-3
CDR3aa: ASSPDRVTGNTIY

v_gene: TRBV6-1
d_gene: TRBD2
j_gene: TRBJ2-1
CDR3aa: ASSPLAGVGNEQF

v_gene: TRBV4-1
d_gene: TRBD1
j_gene: TRBJ2-5
CDR3aa: ASSPVPGQGPLSIETQY

v_gene: TRBV9
d_gene: TRBD2
j_gene: TRBJ2-1
CDR3aa: ASSELAGPYNEQF

v_gene: TRBV19
d_gene: TRBD1
j_gene: TRBJ2-1
CDR3aa: ASSVGQGVYNEQF

v_gene: TRBV2
d_gene: .
j_gene: TRBJ2-1
CDR3aa: ASSESEQF

v_gene: TRBV9
d_gene: .
j_gene: TRBJ1-4
CDR3aa: ASSVRGELDEKLF

v_gene: TRBV7-3
d_gene: .
j_gene: TRBJ1-1
CDR3aa: ASSLQGWGMNTEAF

v_gene: TRBV5-6
d_gene: .
j_gene: TRBJ1-2
CDR3aa: ASSNGPGDYGYT

v_gene: TRBV19
d_gene: .
j_gene: TRBJ2-5
CDR3aa: ASSMGHSPTRLETQY

v_gene: TRBV5-1
d_gene: TRBD2
j_gene: TRBJ2-4
CDR3aa: ASSLEGLAVNIQY